The 12 T cell receptor beta chains reported below all come from one sample, sequenced in a study of TIL therapy for anti-PD-1-resistant metastatic lung cancer. Specified time point: pre-treatment sample, taken before nivolumab and TIL therapy. The libraries were made with immunoSEQ v3. The method was immunoSEQ multiplex PCR; TCRdb's version includes in-frame clones alone and lacks a portion of them. The data show 45,000 to 75,000 clones, with roughly 84% seen just once and approximately 2.4% held by the top ten. Sequencing was performed on blood, taken at baseline. All receptors derive from a person aged 25 to 80 with non-small cell lung cancer.

The chain links TRBV24-1 to TRBJ2-1; 16 bases fit TRBD2. Per germline, CDR1 KGHDR and CDR2 SFDVKD. The CDR3 length is 21 residues. Germline trimming cut 3 bases from V and 2 bases from J; bases unmatched to any gene: 12. The CDR3 DNA is TGTGCCACCAGTGATGCGACCGGGACTAGCGGGGGGGCCGCGGCCTACAATGAGCAGTTCTTC. It yields the protein CATSDATGTSGGAAAYNEQFF.

The rearrangement uses TRBV5-5 and TRBJ2-2; D gene ambiguous. This CDR3 is 16 amino acids long. Germline V gene data show CDR1 as SGHKS and CDR2 as YYEKEE (reference sequence). Trimming removed 0 bases at V and 0 bases at J, with 9 bases between. The CDR3 DNA follows: TGTGCCAGCAGCTTGGGGGTAAACTCGAACACCGGGGAGCTGTTTTTT. Translated: CASSLGVNSNTGELFF.

The V gene is TRBV4-2, the J gene TRBJ1-2; weak D call: TRBD1 (5 bases). The CDR3 is made up of 16 amino acids. Trimming took 1 base from V and 1 from J, leaving 13 bases between them. Germline values: CDR1 LGHNA, CDR2 YNFKEQ. The CDR3 loop reads CASSQGQGNNNYGYTF. CDR3 sequence (DNA): TGTGCCAGCAGCCAAGGCCAGGGAAATAATAACTATGGCTACACCTTC.

This clone showed up just once. CDR3: CASSYSFQILNTEAFF. DNA for the CDR3: TGTGCCAGCAGTTACTCTTTTCAGATCTTGAACACTGAAGCTTTCTTT. The chain has TRBV6-5 and TRBJ1-1; D ambiguous. In germline, CDR1 is MNHEY, CDR2 SVGAGI. Trimming shortened V by 0 bases and J by 0 bases, and 11 bases separated the two germline ends. The CDR3 totals 16 residues.

The chain links TRBV5-6 to TRBJ2-1; a weak D match, TRBD2 (6 bases). The V gene's germline CDR1 is SGHDT and CDR2 YYEEEE. The CDR3 spans 18 residues. With 0 bases removed from V and 5 bases from J, the gap between germline ends came to 21 bases. This CDR3 is CASSLVLGTPRRNNEQFF. The DNA of the CDR3 is TGTGCCAGCAGCTTGGTGTTGGGGACTCCCCGGAGGAACAATGAGCAGTTCTTC.

This chain links TRBV10-3 with TRBJ2-4, with D possibly TRBD1 on 6 matching bases. Germline V CDR1 and CDR2: ENHRY, SYGVKD. CDR3 length: 16 amino acids. V lost 3 bases to trimming and J lost 0 bases, with 12 bases between them. CDR3 DNA: TGTGCCATCAGTGAAGGTGGACAGCTAGCCAAAAACATTCAGTACTTC. Its protein is CAISEGGQLAKNIQYF.

This rearrangement joins TRBV10-1 to TRBJ2-7; D is unresolved. This CDR3 is built from 13 residues. Germline lookup yields CDR1 WNHNN and CDR2 SYGVQD (reference sequence). The V end was cut by 3 bases, the J end by 1 base, with 7 bases between. CDR3 protein: CASSDPYSYEQYF. The CDR3, as DNA: TGCGCCAGCAGTGACCCATATTCCTACGAGCAGTACTTC.

CDR3 region: CASSPGTVSNSPLHF. The CDR3 nucleotides read TGTGCCAGCAGCCCCGGGACAGTCTCGAATTCACCCCTCCACTTT. This chain links TRBV27 with TRBJ1-6; TRBD1 matches at 7 bases. With 6 bases clipped from V and 7 bases from J, the junction kept 9 bases outside the gene matches. Germline lookup yields CDR1 MNHEY and CDR2 SMNVEV (reference sequence). This CDR3 contains 15 residues.

This chain uses TRBV18 with TRBJ1-3, with no clear D. The CDR3 is made up of 16 amino acids. Trimming stripped 1 base from V and 0 bases from J, with 10 bases between. Germline CDR1 and CDR2: KGHSH and LQKENI. The CDR3 region is CASSPQGMSSGNTIYF. As DNA, the CDR3 is TGTGCCAGCTCACCACAGGGTATGTCCTCTGGAAACACCATATATTTT.

The rearrangement joins TRBV11-2 to TRBJ2-7; D is unresolved. The germline V and J ends were trimmed by 2 bases and 0 bases, with 8 bases remaining between them. Germline CDR1 SGHAT, CDR2 FQNNGV. There are 14 residues in the CDR3. The CDR3 DNA reads TGTGCCAGCAGCTTATTTCAGTTCTCCTACGAGCAGTACTTC. Translation gives CASSLFQFSYEQYF.

CDR3 coding DNA: TGCGCCAGCAGCTTGGAAAAAGATACGCAGTATTTT. Its protein is CASSLEKDTQYF. The gene calls are TRBV5-1 and TRBJ2-3, with D unresolved. The ends were cut back, 0 bases at V and 5 bases at J, with 4 bases in the middle. Germline lookup yields CDR1 SGHRS and CDR2 YFSETQ. The CDR3 has 12 residues.

The chain links TRBV5-6 to TRBJ2-5; TRBD2 agrees at 16 bases. There are 17 residues in the CDR3. V lost 3 bases, J lost 5 bases, and 7 bases stayed unmatched. From germline, CDR1 is SGHDT and CDR2 YYEEEE. CDR3 bases: TGTGCCAGCAGCTCACCGGGACTAGCGGGAGGGGTGGAGACCCAGTACTTC. As protein: CASSSPGLAGGVETQYF.